This section outlines one T cell receptor beta chain sequence together with its context. Its antigen is unknown. Per-base quality was not reported, and no clone a single base away is much larger than it. The immunoSEQ Assay, a bias-controlled multiplex PCR, was used to amplify TCRbeta CDR3 regions from genomic DNA. As for the original processing: The number of nucleated cells in each sample was estimated from the amplification of reference gene primers within the assay. Sequence reads were collapsed and filtered to measure the absolute abundance of every unique TCRbeta CDR3 rearrangement. Productive Simpson clonality was computed per sample as the square root of Simpson's diversity index over productive rearrangements. Entries here come from immuneACCESS through TCRdb and include only in-frame sequences with V and J called. Some clones fail to appear in such tables; in the studies checked, an unresolved V gene covers under half of the shortfall, and the cause of the remainder is unknown. That table is the source of V, J and clone size, and D and trimming were worked out from the DNA. For this sample the table gives just under 350,000 clones, of which approximately 90% were detected only once. Roughly 3.3% of the sample is in the top ten clones.

CDR1 and CDR2 were assigned from the germline V gene (reference sequence) as LNHDA and SQIVND. V was cut back by 1 base and J by 9 bases, leaving a gap of 7 bases between them. Counted from cysteine to phenylalanine, this CDR3 has 12 amino acids. The DNA shown is the 36-base CDR3, in frame from base 1. Another Seattle source contributed samples from volunteer blood donors who had recovered from COVID-19. Each collaborating institution followed its own protocols to collect whole blood in K2EDTA tubes. For TCRbeta analysis, collaborators shipped samples as frozen whole blood, isolated PBMCs, or DNA extracted from either of those sample types. The data belong to a study of blood T cell repertoires in COVID-19 (dated by TCRdb to 2020 to 2022). In the study overall: The collaborator samples originated in the United States, Italy and Spain and spanned the acute and convalescent phases of COVID-19. The material from the prospective study consisted of cDNA or gDNA derived from T cells, B-cell-depleted T cells, or PBMCs. Deeply sampled blood TCRbeta repertoires from subjects exposed to, actively infected with, or recovered from COVID-19 were included in the dataset. A freely available public database, intended as a resource for researchers studying the immune response to SARS-CoV-2, is where the repertoires were released. The samples were drawn from the first 160 participants of the ongoing ImmuneRACE study and from under 1,500 subjects provided by 6 global collaborators. The sample metadata nearly always contained a de-identified subject ID, COVID-19 status, age in years and sex. Where HLA class I and class II types were available, the types were taken from metadata supplied by the sample provider, not from assay-based typing.

Summary of the overall study and its limitations: The amount of clinical and demographic metadata varied by source and participant and was provided uncurated.

The V and J genes are TRBV19 and TRBJ2-1; 5 matching bases give a weak D call of TRBD2. The source of this sequence is a woman aged 18-30 years who had recovered from COVID-19. The sequencing input was peripheral blood. Here the CDR3 is given as CASSIVGSEQFF. The DNA is TGTGCCAGTAGTATAGTAGGGAGTGAGCAGTTCTTC.